The text below deals with one T cell receptor beta chain. Its binding antigen is unknown. Per-base quality was not reported, and no clone a single base away is much larger than it. The cohort consisted of 650 to 700 healthy bone marrow donors. All cohort members were sampled while nominally healthy, although unrecorded immune exposures were likely present. CMV serostatus was positive for 289 and negative for about half of the roughly 670 cohort members, and was not recorded for this donor. A peripheral blood sample was provided by each donor, and peripheral blood mononuclear cells were used for TCR beta sequencing. The Qiagen DNeasy Blood Extraction Kit was used to extract genomic DNA from the blood cell samples. The data originate from a study of cytomegalovirus exposure and HLA in healthy donors (dated 2017 in TCRdb). Regarding the study in general: An earlier analysis of some 620 of the donors reported over 250 Gb of sequence data and 117 million unique TCR beta sequences obtained from around 180 million T cells. Donor age, sex, ethnicity and CMV serostatus were compiled alongside the repertoire data. In the later analysis, no new phenotypic data were used to find candidate immune exposures; instead, reliance was placed on TCR beta sequences and their occurrence across donors. The study used immunosequencing to profile the T cell repertoires of about 670 subjects and linked those repertoires to cytomegalovirus serostatus. The study aimed to test whether cataloging public T cell receptors could reveal signatures of past pathogen exposure. Besides the first cohort of 666 subjects, a separate validation cohort made up of some 110 different subjects was used. Roughly 5 DR-DQ haplotypes were handled as single units for association and clustering, since linkage in the cohort was strong. Of the roughly 410 genotyped donors, less than 90% were placed in the genetic ancestry cluster associated with self-reported Caucasian donors. In a later genetic analysis, genome-wide SNP genotypes for about 55% of the roughly 700 donors were used, and that subset was treated as a discovery cohort. In an earlier analysis of 500 to 650 of the donors, high-throughput TCR beta sequencing was used to judge whether each TCR beta V gene segment behaved as functional or pseudogenic. All discovery cohort repertoires had been generated using a single sequencing platform. A later analysis re-examined previously published TCR beta repertoires from around 670 donors and added high-resolution HLA genotyping to investigate patterns of TCR occurrence. Around 320 gigabases of sequencing data and approximately 80 million unique TCR sequences were included in an early release covering 550 to 800 HLA-typed donors. Across about 380 genotyped donors of the cohort, an average of approximately 220,000 unique TCR beta nucleotide sequences per donor were sequenced, and 15% to 20% of those sequences were non-productive. To predict cytomegalovirus infection status, the study brought together high-throughput TCR immunosequencing, statistical association of individual TCRs with disease status, and machine learning. HLA typing covered class I and class II loci at four-digit resolution. The number of typed donors differed by locus: 629-630 for A, B, C, DRB1 and DQB1; 522 for DQA1; 600 to 610 for DPA1; and 450 to 480 for DPB1.

Study-level results and caveats: A cluster of highly shared sequence variants was judged likely to represent a technical artifact of the sequencing pipeline. Linkage disequilibrium might explain the correlated functional status among segregating V segments, but an unknown experimental factor could not be excluded. In a later genetic analysis, fewer N-insertions in productive TCRs were reported among donors in an Asian-associated ancestry cluster than the 666-donor mean. For the cohort, immune exposure information was limited to CMV serostatus. A later analysis associated about 16,000 TCR beta sequences with specific HLA alleles at a false discovery rate of 0.05. While some public TCRs were present in many individuals, most TCR sequences turned up only very rarely across donors. Some IMGT-functional V segments, including TRBV6-2 and TRBV6-3, could not be told apart with the 87-base-pair reads, so those segments were excluded. According to a later analysis, most CMV-associated TCR beta chains appeared to be HLA-restricted, and the HLA associations seemed to be driven largely by CMV exposure. This cohort had only TCR beta chains sequenced, and the lack of alpha or paired-chain data limited which features could be detected. It was suggested by the authors that the approach could potentially be generalized to other disease states and immunological phenotypes. Several of the top co-occurrence clusters appeared to be linked to parvovirus B19, influenza, CMV and Epstein-Barr virus, according to a later analysis. A few of the identified cytomegalovirus-associated TCR beta chains were confirmed in vitro to be specific for cytomegalovirus antigens. In a later analysis, HLA-associated TCR beta chains were found to be more clonally expanded and to have lower generation probabilities than equally common non-associated chains. The classifier was reported to diagnose cytomegalovirus status with high specificity and sensitivity in both the original cohort and the validation cohort. Because counts were too low, more than 15 rarely observed V segments, including chromosome 9 orphons, were left out of the earlier analysis of about 500 of the donors. An earlier analysis of approximately 540 of the donors showed that most TCR beta V segments appeared in productive rearrangements either about 87% or about 30% of the time, which broadly matched IMGT annotations. The study listed approximately 150 TCR beta chains as associated with cytomegalovirus. Strong co-occurrence of HLA alleles, especially DR and DQ, made assigning TCR associations to individual alleles difficult. Because some donors lacked HLA typing at each locus, the association tests relied only on the typed subset. The presence/absence analyses assumed that sequencing depth was roughly uniform across donors, and that assumption may not be true. In a later analysis, TCR association rates were found to vary across HLA loci, with the most associated TCRs seen for DRB1 alleles and the fewest for HLA-C alleles. A further reported finding was that TCR beta sequences accurately predicted the HLA-A and HLA-B alleles for most subjects in the first cohort. An association between a missense DCLRE1C variant and V-gene and J-gene trimming of TCR beta chains was found in a later genetic analysis and replicated in an independent cohort.

The library was made by the immunoSEQ multiplex PCR assay. For the multiplex PCR, a mixture combining 60 forward primers for TCR Vbeta segments and 13 reverse primers for TCR Jbeta segments was used. The CDR3 region of rearranged TCR beta genes was amplified from genomic DNA by a multiplex PCR assay. Amplified TCR beta libraries were sequenced as 87-base-pair reads on the Illumina HiSeq System. The authors' pipeline ran thus. A later analysis tallied 70 million to 100 million unique TCR beta chains across the 650 to 750 repertoires, and about 12 million of those chains were shared by two or more donors. A nearest-neighbor algorithm error-corrected the raw reads and collapsed the reads into unique sequences, merging closely related sequences to remove PCR and sequencing errors. Alignment of CDR3 sequences to IMGT reference sequences was used to assign V, D and J gene segments. Each retained sequence needed at least a six-nucleotide match to both a V gene segment and a J gene segment. A rearrangement was called productive if the CDR3 had no stop codons and remained in frame with V and J, and every other rearrangement was called non-productive. CDR3 was defined according to IMGT convention as the region running from the second conserved V-encoded cysteine to the conserved J-encoded phenylalanine. Sequences without an unambiguous match to a single V gene segment were excluded from the earlier analysis of about 640 of the donors. An earlier analysis of fewer than 750 of the donors classified V segments as functional when productive rearrangements were above 56.7% and as segregating when the standard deviation between donors was above 5%. A statistical classification framework was developed to diagnose cytomegalovirus status using the catalog of TCR beta chain sequences. In a later analysis, TCR nucleotide sequences were compared against IMGT/GENE-DB human TR gene sequences so that V and J genes could be assigned. The TCRdist pipeline was used in a later analysis to assign CDR3 sequences and most-parsimonious VDJ recombination scenarios. A later analysis defined each TCR beta chain by its CDR3 amino acid sequence plus V-gene family, and excluded reads lacking a unique V-gene family. A later analysis removed roughly 590 highly shared, low-generation-probability nucleotide sequences to deal with suspected cross-contamination and a sequencing artifact. In a later analysis, a clonal expansion index was calculated for each public chain from normalized within-repertoire ranks of inferred template counts. A later analysis computed generation probabilities with a VDJ recombination model fitted to out-of-frame rearrangements, and checked the results against IGoR. Hypergeometric tests were used in a later analysis to score TCR-TCR, TCR-HLA and TCR-CMV co-occurrence, with a repertoire-size bias correction applied to the TCR pairs. In a later analysis, false discovery rates were estimated by permuting HLA or CMV assignments 20 times. In a later analysis, co-occurring TCRs were grouped using DBSCAN, with TCRdist sequence similarity added in when clustering inside HLA-allele-positive subsets. Repertoires with fewer than 30,000 or more than 120,000 public chains, plus five repertoires with anomalous nucleotide sharing, were excluded from co-occurrence clustering. TCRdb took over this immuneACCESS table, retaining in-frame rearrangements with V and J assigned. Such tables are incomplete; in checked studies, under half of the missing clones stem from an unresolved V gene, and the remainder is unexplained. That table furnishes V, J and clone size, whereas the DNA furnished D and trimming. In this sample the table shows about 120,000 clones, just under 75% of which occur a single time. Of the sample, approximately 1.9% is held by the ten largest clones.

In the germline V gene, CDR1 corresponds to SGHVS and CDR2 to FQNEAQ. The junction shows trimming of 3 bases on V and 6 bases on J, plus 18 bases between the germline ends. From cysteine to phenylalanine, the CDR3 is 15 amino acids long. Just CDR3 DNA is preserved here, 45 bases in frame from base 1. This clonotype was obtained from a human donor in good health. The receptor chain draws on TRBV7-8 and TRBJ2-7; perhaps TRBD2 is the D gene, with 6 bases matching. The sample consisted of PBMCs. The CDR3 region: CASSLPGGAGTEQYF. The DNA reads TGTGCCAGCAGCTTGCCGGGTGGAGCGGGTACCGAGCAGTACTTC.